These 4 T cell receptor beta chains originate from one sample sequenced in a study of T and B cells in COVID-19 patients. TRB rearrangements were amplified by multiplex PCR with BIOMED2 TRB-A/B primers. TCRdb fed the multiplex PCR reads into MiXCR, producing one record per CDR3 protein. The repertoire holds roughly 21,000 distinct CDR3 sequences, with roughly 29% as singletons. From blood, about 250-500 ng of genomic DNA served as TRB template. Sequencing was performed on blood. These receptors were taken from a human donor who had recovered from COVID-19.

Judged by abundance, this clonotype is medium-sized. The chain carries TRBV19 and TRBJ2-5; D ambiguous. V gave up 3 bases and J gave up 1 base, with 9 bases separating them. CDR3 length equals 14 residues. Germline loops: CDR1 LNHDA, CDR2 SQIVND (reference sequence). CDR3 residues: CASSMGNIQETQYF. CDR3 nucleotide sequence: TGTGCCAGTAGTATGGGGAACATCCAAGAGACCCAGTACTTC.

Ten or more counts support this clonotype. J is TRBJ2-5 and V is TRBV27; unclear D gene. V was pared by 2 bases and J by 3 bases, with 10 bases between. Germline CDR1 and CDR2: MNHEY and SMNVEV (reference sequence). This CDR3 spans 14 amino acids. CDR3 nucleotides: TGTGCCAGCAGTTTAGTTGGGGTAAAAGAGACCCAGTACTTC. This sequence encodes CASSLVGVKETQYF.

There are a few counts of this clonotype. The chain carries TRBV5-5 and TRBJ1-1; TRBD1 agrees at 7 bases. Germline V gene sequence: CDR1 SGHKS, CDR2 YYEKEE (reference sequence). This CDR3 is built from 15 residues. The V gene end was trimmed by 4 bases and the J gene end by 1 base; junction bases not matched to a gene: 7. CDR3 in DNA: TGTGCCAGCAGCCCTCGGACAGGTAGGAACACTGAAGCTTTCTTT. It yields the protein CASSPRTGRNTEAFF. Complete variable domain (other parts from reference TRBV5-5 and TRBJ1-1): DAGVTQSPTHLIKTRGQQVTLRCSPISGHKSVSWYQQVLGQGPQFIFQYYEKEERGRGNFPDRFSARQFPNYSSELNVNALLLGDSALYLCASSPRTGRNTEAFFGQGTRLTVV.

Many counts were recorded for this clonotype. The chain joins TRBV6-5 to TRBJ2-7, with D perhaps matching TRBD1 (6 bases). Germline V gives CDR1 MNHEY, CDR2 SVGAGI. V lost 2 bases and J lost 4, with 9 bases in between. The CDR3 extends over 13 amino acids. CDR3 in DNA: TGTGCCAGCAGTTACGACAGGTCTTACGAGCAGTACTTC. It translates to CASSYDRSYEQYF.